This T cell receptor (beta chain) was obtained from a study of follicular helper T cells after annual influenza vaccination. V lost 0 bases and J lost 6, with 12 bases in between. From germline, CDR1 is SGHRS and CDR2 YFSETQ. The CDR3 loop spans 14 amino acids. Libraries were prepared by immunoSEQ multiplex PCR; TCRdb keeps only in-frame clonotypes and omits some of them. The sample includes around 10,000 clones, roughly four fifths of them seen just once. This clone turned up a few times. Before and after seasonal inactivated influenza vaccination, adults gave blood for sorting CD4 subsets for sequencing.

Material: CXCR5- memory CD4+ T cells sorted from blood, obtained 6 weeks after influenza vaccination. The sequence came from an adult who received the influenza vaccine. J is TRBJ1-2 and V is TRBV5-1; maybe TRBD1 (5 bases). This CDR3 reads CASSLGARENGYTF. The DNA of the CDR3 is TGCGCCAGCAGCTTGGGGGCCAGGGAGAATGGCTACACCTTC.